This TCR beta chain was observed in a study of blood T cell repertoires in COVID-19. About the research overall: Samples of COVID-19 (acute and convalescent) were obtained from the United States, Italy and Spain. Nucleic acid was either cDNA or gDNA, and it came from T cells, B-cell-depleted T cells, or PBMCs.

Trimming left V 2 bases short and J 0 bases short, with 20 bases between. This CDR3 spans 20 amino acids. Germline V gene data show CDR1 as LGHDT and CDR2 as YNNKEL (reference sequence). Original data processing: Amplification with reference gene primers provided the estimates of nucleated cell counts. Method: immunoSEQ multiplex PCR; TCRdb's copy keeps in-frame clones and lacks some. Clone size and the V and J calls come from that table; the DNA yielded D and trimming. Among about 180,000 clones listed, about 80% were seen once. Sequencing was done on a sample of peripheral blood. The rearrangement uses TRBV3-1 (or the pseudogene TRBV3-2) and TRBJ1-6, with TRBD1 as a possible D gene (6 bases). This sequence was found in a human donor in a cohort sampled during active COVID-19. The CDR3 loop reads CASSQSGRVQGSSYNSPLHF. CDR3 nucleotides: TGTGCCAGCAGCCAAAGTGGTAGGGTTCAGGGGAGCTCCTATAATTCACCCCTCCACTTT.